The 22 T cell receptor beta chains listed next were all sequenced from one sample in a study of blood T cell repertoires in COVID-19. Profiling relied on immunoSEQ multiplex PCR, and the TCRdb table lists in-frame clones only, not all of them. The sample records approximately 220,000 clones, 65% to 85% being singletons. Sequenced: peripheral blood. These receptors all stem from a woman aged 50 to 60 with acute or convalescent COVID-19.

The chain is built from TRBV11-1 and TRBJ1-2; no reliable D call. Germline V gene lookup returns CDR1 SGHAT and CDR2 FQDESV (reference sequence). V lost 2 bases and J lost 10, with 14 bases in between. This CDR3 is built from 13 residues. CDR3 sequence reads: CASSLNRREDYTF. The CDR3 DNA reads TGTGCCAGCAGCTTAAATAGGAGGGAGGACTACACCTTC.

The CDR3: CASSTRAGHTDTQYF. Written as DNA, the CDR3 is TGTGCCAGCAGCACTCGAGCGGGCCACACAGATACGCAGTATTTT. The chain combines TRBV28 with TRBJ2-3; TRBD2 is a possible D gene (6 bases). The CDR3 consists of 15 residues. Trimming left V 6 bases short and J 2 bases short, with 15 bases between. Germline loops: CDR1 MDHEN, CDR2 SYDVKM.

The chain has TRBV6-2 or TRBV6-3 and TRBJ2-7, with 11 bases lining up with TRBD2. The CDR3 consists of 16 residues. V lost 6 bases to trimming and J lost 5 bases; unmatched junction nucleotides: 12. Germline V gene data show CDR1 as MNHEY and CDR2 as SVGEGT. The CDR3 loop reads CASSPHTSGSLNEQYF. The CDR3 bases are TGTGCCAGCAGCCCCCATACTAGCGGGAGTTTGAACGAGCAGTACTTC.

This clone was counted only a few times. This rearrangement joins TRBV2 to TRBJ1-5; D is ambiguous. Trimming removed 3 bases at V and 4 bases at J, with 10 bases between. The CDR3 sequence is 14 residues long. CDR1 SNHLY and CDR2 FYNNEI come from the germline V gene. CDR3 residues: CASSEWLPNQPQHF. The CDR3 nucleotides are TGTGCCAGCAGTGAGTGGCTGCCAAATCAGCCCCAGCATTTT.

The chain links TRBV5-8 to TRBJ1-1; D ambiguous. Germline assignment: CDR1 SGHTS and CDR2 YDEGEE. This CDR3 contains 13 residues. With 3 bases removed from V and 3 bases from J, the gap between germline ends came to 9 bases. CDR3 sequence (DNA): TGTGCCAGCAGCTCGAACATGGACACTGAAGCTTTCTTT. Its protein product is CASSSNMDTEAFF.

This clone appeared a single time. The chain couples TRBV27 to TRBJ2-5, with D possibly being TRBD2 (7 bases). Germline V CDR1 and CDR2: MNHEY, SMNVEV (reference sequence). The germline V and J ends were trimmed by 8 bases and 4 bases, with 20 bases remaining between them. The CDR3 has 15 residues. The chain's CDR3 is CASSIGRGGGETQYF. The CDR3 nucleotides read TGTGCCAGCTCCATAGGGAGGGGAGGGGGAGAGACCCAGTACTTC.

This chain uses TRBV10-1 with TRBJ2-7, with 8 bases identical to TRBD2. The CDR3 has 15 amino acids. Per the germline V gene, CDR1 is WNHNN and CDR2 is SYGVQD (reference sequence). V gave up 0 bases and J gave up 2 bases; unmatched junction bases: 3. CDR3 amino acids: CASSESSGSAYEQYF. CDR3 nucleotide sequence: TGCGCCAGCAGTGAGTCAAGCGGGAGTGCCTACGAGCAGTACTTC.

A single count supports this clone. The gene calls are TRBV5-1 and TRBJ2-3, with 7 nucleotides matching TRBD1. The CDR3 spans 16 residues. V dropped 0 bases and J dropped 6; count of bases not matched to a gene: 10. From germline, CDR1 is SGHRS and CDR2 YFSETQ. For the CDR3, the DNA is TGCGCCAGCAGCTTGGATGCGACAGGGTGGGGTGATACGCAGTATTTT. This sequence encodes CASSLDATGWGDTQYF.

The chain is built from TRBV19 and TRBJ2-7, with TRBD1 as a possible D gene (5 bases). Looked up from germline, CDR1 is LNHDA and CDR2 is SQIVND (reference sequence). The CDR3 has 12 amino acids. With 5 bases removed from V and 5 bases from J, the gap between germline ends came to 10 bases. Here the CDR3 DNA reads TGTGCCAGTAGTTCCCGACAGAACGAGCAGTACTTC. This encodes CASSSRQNEQYF.

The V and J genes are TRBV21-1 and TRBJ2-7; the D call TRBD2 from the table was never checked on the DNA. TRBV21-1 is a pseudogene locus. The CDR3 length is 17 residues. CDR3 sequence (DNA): TGTGCCAGCAGCAAAGAGGGGGGCGGGAGGAGTTCCTACGAGCAGTACTTC. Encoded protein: CASSKEGGGRSSYEQYF.

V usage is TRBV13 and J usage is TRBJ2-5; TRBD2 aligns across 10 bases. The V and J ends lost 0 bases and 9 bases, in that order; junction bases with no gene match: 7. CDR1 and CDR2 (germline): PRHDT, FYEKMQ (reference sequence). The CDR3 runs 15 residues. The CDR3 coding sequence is TGTGCCAGCAGCTTAGGAGCTAGCGGGAGCTCCTCCCAGTACTTC. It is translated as CASSLGASGSSSQYF.

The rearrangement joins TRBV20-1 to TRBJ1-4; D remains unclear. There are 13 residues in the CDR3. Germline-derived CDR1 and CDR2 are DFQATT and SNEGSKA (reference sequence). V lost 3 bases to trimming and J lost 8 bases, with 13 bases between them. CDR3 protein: CSASTGVNEKLFF. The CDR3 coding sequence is TGCAGTGCTAGTACCGGGGTAAACGAAAAACTGTTTTTT.

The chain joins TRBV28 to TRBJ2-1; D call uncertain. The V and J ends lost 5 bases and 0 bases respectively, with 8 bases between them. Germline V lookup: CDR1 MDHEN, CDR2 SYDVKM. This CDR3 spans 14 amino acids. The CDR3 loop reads CASSVLNSYNEQFF. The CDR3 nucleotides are TGTGCCAGCAGTGTACTCAACTCCTACAATGAGCAGTTCTTC.

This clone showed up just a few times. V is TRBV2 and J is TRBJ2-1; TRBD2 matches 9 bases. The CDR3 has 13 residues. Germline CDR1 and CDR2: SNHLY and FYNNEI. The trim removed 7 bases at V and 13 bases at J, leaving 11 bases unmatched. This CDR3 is CASTPLGGRAQFF. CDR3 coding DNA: TGTGCCAGCACCCCCTTGGGCGGGAGGGCCCAGTTCTTC. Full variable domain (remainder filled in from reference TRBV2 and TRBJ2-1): EPEVTQTPSHQVTQMGQEVILRCVPISNHLYFYWYRQILGQKVEFLVSFYNNEISEKSEIFDDQFSVERPDGSNFTLKIRSTKLEDSAMYFCASTPLGGRAQFFGPGTRLTVL.

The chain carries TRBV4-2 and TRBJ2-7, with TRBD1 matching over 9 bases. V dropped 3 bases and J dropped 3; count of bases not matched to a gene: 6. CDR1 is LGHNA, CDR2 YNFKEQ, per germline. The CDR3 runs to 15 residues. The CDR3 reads CASSQPGQGNYEQYF. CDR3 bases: TGTGCCAGCAGCCAGCCGGGACAGGGAAACTACGAGCAGTACTTC.

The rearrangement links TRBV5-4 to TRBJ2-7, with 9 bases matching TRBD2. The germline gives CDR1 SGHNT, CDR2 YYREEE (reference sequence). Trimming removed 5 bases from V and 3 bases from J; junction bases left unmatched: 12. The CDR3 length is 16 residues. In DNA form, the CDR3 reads TGTGCCAGCAGTTTAGTCTGGGCGGGAGGGAACTACGAGCAGTACTTC. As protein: CASSLVWAGGNYEQYF.

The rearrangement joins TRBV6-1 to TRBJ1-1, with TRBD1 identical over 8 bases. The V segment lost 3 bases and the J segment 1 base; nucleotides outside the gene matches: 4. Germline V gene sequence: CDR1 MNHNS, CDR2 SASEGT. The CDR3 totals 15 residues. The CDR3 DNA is TGTGCCAGCAGTGACATCAGGGGGCCGAACACTGAAGCTTTCTTT. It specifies CASSDIRGPNTEAFF.

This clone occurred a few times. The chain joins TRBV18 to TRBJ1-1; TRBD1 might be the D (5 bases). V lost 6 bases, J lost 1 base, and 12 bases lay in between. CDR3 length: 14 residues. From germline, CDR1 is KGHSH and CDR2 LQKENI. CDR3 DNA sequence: TGTGCCAGCTCGAGTACGACAGAGAACACTGAAGCTTTCTTT. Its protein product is CASSSTTENTEAFF.

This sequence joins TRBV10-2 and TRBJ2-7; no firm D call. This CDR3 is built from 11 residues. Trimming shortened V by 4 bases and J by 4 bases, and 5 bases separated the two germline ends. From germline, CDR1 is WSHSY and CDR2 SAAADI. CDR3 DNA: TGCGCCAGCAGTGGCGTATACGAGCAGTACTTC. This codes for CASSGVYEQYF.

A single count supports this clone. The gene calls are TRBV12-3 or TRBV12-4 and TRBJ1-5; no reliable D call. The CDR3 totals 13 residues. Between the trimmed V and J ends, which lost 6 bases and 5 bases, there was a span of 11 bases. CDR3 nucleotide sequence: TGTGCCAGCAGCCTTAACTCGGATCAGCCCCAGCATTTT. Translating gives CASSLNSDQPQHF.

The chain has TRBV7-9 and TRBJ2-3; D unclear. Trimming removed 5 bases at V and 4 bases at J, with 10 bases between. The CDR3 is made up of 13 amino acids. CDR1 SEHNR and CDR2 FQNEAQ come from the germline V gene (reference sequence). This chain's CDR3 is CASSPRGPDTQYF. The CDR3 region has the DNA TGTGCCAGCAGCCCGAGAGGTCCAGATACGCAGTATTTT.

For the CDR3, the DNA is TGTGCCAGCAGCCCCGCCCGAGCGGGTAACACAGATACGCAGTATTTT. Translation gives CASSPARAGNTDTQYF. V gene TRBV4-2 combines with J gene TRBJ2-3, with D possibly matching TRBD2 (6 bases). The CDR3 contains 16 residues. Germline lookup yields CDR1 LGHNA and CDR2 YNFKEQ. The V end was cut by 4 bases, the J end by 2 bases, with 16 bases between.